This T cell receptor beta chain was captured in a study of glioma-infiltrating T cells after dendritic cell vaccination. Sample time point: after dendritic cell vaccination, including at tumor progression/relapse. For this clone: Its antigen is currently unknown.

This table comes from immunoSEQ multiplex PCR, and its TCRdb copy is limited to in-frame clones, with some not included. The profile shows fewer than 75,000 clones, 85% of them singletons. Whole-study results and caveats: The cohort had few patients with full blood and tumor sets.

Sequencing used blood, obtained after dendritic cell vaccination. This clonotype originated in a human donor with glioblastoma.

CDR3 DNA sequence: TGCGCCAGCAGCCAAGATTGGTCTAGCAGTCCAGATACGCAGTATTTT. Encoded protein: CASSQDWSSSPDTQYF. The chain is built from TRBV4-3 and TRBJ2-3; TRBD2 might be the D (5 bases). V gave up 0 bases and J gave up 4 bases, with 14 bases separating them. CDR3 size: 16 residues. Germline values: CDR1 LGHNA, CDR2 YSLEER.